This TCR beta chain was recorded in a study of T cell repertoires and HLA-DP antigens. Study information: Versus self, one alloantigen differed at one groove amino acid, the other at about 10.

Untouched CD4+ T cells were isolated by negative selection, averaging about 98% purity. To note about this clone: The antigen is not known.

The primer mix covered 54 TRBV segments and 13 TRBJ segments. This table comes from immunoSEQ multiplex PCR, and its TCRdb copy is limited to in-frame clones, with some not included. Counted here are roughly 120,000 clones, approximately 92% occurring once; the ten biggest clones make up about 0.3%. Germline V gene sequence: CDR1 MNHEY, CDR2 SMNVEV (reference sequence). V shed 4 bases and J shed 1 base, with 12 bases lying between them. The CDR3 has 15 amino acids. The TCR sequence derives from a woman between 18 and 30 years old in good health and CMV-seronegative. The chain combines TRBV27 with TRBJ2-3, with D perhaps TRBD2 (6 bases). Sequencing was done on a sample of CD4+ T cells from PBMCs. The CDR3 protein is CASSSGWGGTDTQYF. The CDR3 DNA is TGTGCCAGCAGTTCCGGGTGGGGGGGCACAGATACGCAGTATTTT.